Shown below are 28 T cell receptor beta chains from a single sample sequenced in a study of identical twins. Via MiXCR, TCRdb re-called the 5' RACE reads, giving one row per CDR3 protein. The sample contains around 490,000 distinct CDR3 sequences, 13% to 15% of which appear only once. These same data were also listed under a study on yellow fever vaccine responses in identical twins.

Sequencing used CD4+ T cells sorted from blood. These receptors were collected from a woman aged 18-29 years in good health.

The chain couples TRBV11-2 to TRBJ2-1, with 11 bases lining up with TRBD1. Germline V gene data show CDR1 as SGHAT and CDR2 as FQNNGV. This CDR3 contains 15 residues. Losses at the gene ends were 2 bases for V and 10 bases for J; bases not matched to a gene: 7. CDR3 DNA sequence: TGTGCCAGCAGCTTATTAGGACAGGGGGCAAGGGAGCAGTTCTTC. It specifies CASSLLGQGAREQFF. Combining the CDR3 with reference TRBV11-2 and TRBJ2-1 gives the whole variable domain EAGVAQSPRYKIIEKRQSVAFWCNPISGHATLYWYQQILGQGPKLLIQFQNNGVVDDSQLPKDRFSAERLKGVDSTLKIQPAKLEDSAVYLCASSLLGQGAREQFFGPGTRLTVL.

V is TRBV4-3 and J is TRBJ2-3; possibly TRBD2 for D (5 bases). V was clipped by 1 base and J by 0 bases, with 11 bases between them. CDR1 LGHNA and CDR2 YSLEER come from the germline V gene. This CDR3 has 16 residues. CDR3 residues: CASSQGVGASTDTQYF. In nucleotides, the CDR3 is TGCGCCAGCAGCCAAGGCGTGGGAGCCAGCACAGATACGCAGTATTTT.

On this clonotype itself: A junction boundary mismatches the germline segment, possibly from a read error. The chain links TRBV13 to TRBJ1-1; maybe TRBD1 (6 bases). This CDR3 comprises 16 residues. Germline V lookup: CDR1 PRHDT, CDR2 FYEKMQ (reference sequence). The CDR3 loop reads CASSRTQGPMNTEAFF. CDR3 bases: TGTGCCAGCAGCCGAACACAGGGCCCAATGAACACCGAAGCTTTCTTT.

This clonotype was seen many times. The chain recombines TRBV29-1 with TRBJ2-7, with D tentatively TRBD1 (6 bases). There are 12 residues in the CDR3. In germline, CDR1 is SQVTM, CDR2 ANQGSEA. V lost 4 bases, J lost 5 bases, and 12 bases lay in between. CDR3 sequence reads: CSVAWGRNEQYF. In DNA form, the CDR3 reads TGCAGCGTTGCTTGGGGGCGCAACGAGCAGTACTTC.

This clonotype was observed a single time. A clone one base away is much larger, so this may be a read error. CDR3 residues: CASRPPGTSTYNEQFF. The CDR3 DNA follows: TGCGCCAGCAGGCCCCCCGGGACCAGCACCTACAATGAGCAGTTCTTC. The J gene is TRBJ2-1, the V gene TRBV5-1, with D possibly being TRBD1 or TRBD2 (5 bases each). V was pared by 5 bases and J by 2 bases, with 17 bases between. This CDR3 region has 16 residues. Germline V gene data show CDR1 as SGHRS and CDR2 as YFSETQ. The full variable domain, with the rest looked up from reference TRBV5-1 and TRBJ2-1, is KAGVTQTPRYLIKTRGQQVTLSCSPISGHRSVSWYQQTPGQGLQFLFEYFSETQRNKGNFPGRFSGRQFSNSRSEMNVSTLELGDSALYLCASRPPGTSTYNEQFFGPGTRLTVL.

The V gene is TRBV9, the J gene TRBJ2-7, with 10 bases matching TRBD1. With V trimmed by 8 bases and J by 9 bases, 20 bases remained unmatched. The CDR3 has 16 residues. The V gene's germline CDR1 is SGDLS and CDR2 YYNGEE. The CDR3 is CARDLLPGTGVYRQYF. CDR3 sequence (DNA): TGTGCCAGAGACCTACTGCCCGGGACAGGGGTCTATAGGCAGTACTTC.

This clonotype has ten or more counts. The rearrangement uses TRBV12-3 or TRBV12-4 and TRBJ2-2; the match to TRBD1 covers 9 bases. This CDR3 has 15 residues. V trimming: 6 bases; J trimming: 5 bases; junction bases outside the gene matches: 7. CDR3 in DNA: TGTGCCAGCAGCCCCGGGACAGGGATGACCGGGGAGCTGTTTTTT. Amino acids: CASSPGTGMTGELFF.

There are many counts of this clonotype. V is TRBV10-3 and J is TRBJ2-5; D ambiguous. Germline values: CDR1 ENHRY, CDR2 SYGVKD. With 4 bases removed from V and 4 bases from J, the gap between germline ends came to 10 bases. CDR3 length equals 13 residues. The CDR3 DNA follows: TGTGCCATCAGTGGGCAGTTGGGAGAGACCCAGTACTTC. Translating gives CAISGQLGETQYF.

The CDR3 DNA reads as TGCGCCAGCAGCGTCGACAGGGGCGCCTATGGCTACACCTTC. Its translation: CASSVDRGAYGYTF. The rearrangement links TRBV5-1 to TRBJ1-2, with 8 bases identical to TRBD1. The J segment lost 4 bases and the V segment lost 4 bases, leaving 6 bases of the junction unmatched. Germline V CDR1 and CDR2: SGHRS, YFSETQ. The CDR3 is 14 residues long.

This clonotype was observed a single time. The chain recombines TRBV28 with TRBJ2-1; tentatively, D is TRBD1 or TRBD2 (5 bases each). CDR1 MDHEN and CDR2 SYDVKM come from the germline V gene. V lost 5 bases and J lost 1, with 12 bases in between. The CDR3 covers 15 residues. The CDR3 loop reads CASSDSGPSYNEQFF. DNA of the CDR3: TGTGCCAGCAGTGACAGCGGACCATCCTACAATGAGCAGTTCTTC. The whole variable domain, remainder taken from reference TRBV28 and TRBJ2-1, is DVKVTQSSRYLVKRTGEKVFLECVQDMDHENMFWYRQDPGLGLRLIYFSYDVKMKEKGDIPEGYSVSREKKERFSLILESASTNQTSMYLCASSDSGPSYNEQFFGPGTRLTVL.

The table lists this clonotype with many counts. Germline and junction disagree at one end, which may indicate a read error. The chain has TRBV12-3 or TRBV12-4 and TRBJ2-5, with D possibly being TRBD2 (5 bases). This CDR3 has 14 residues. The CDR3 protein is CASSSAWKSGYVGF. CDR3 sequence (DNA): TGTGCCAGCAGTTCCGCCTGGAAAAGCGGATACGTCGGCTTC.

J is TRBJ2-7 and V is TRBV2, with D maybe TRBD1 (7 bases). Germline loops: CDR1 SNHLY, CDR2 FYNNEI. The CDR3 totals 17 residues. V lost 7 bases to trimming and J lost 7 bases, with 29 bases between them. The CDR3 coding sequence is TGTGCCAGCAAAGCACAGGGGTTAAGCGGAGGGGCGGGGGAGCAGTACTTC. As protein: CASKAQGLSGGAGEQYF.

The chain combines TRBV5-5 with TRBJ2-2; no firm D call. V was trimmed by 2 bases and J by 9 bases, leaving 5 bases between them. CDR3 length equals 11 residues. Germline CDR1 and CDR2: SGHKS and YYEKEE (reference sequence). The CDR3 DNA sequence: TGTGCCAGCAGCTTTCTCCGGGAGCTGTTTTTT. It specifies CASSFLRELFF.

This clonotype showed up just a few times. V and J are TRBV5-1 and TRBJ1-2; 7 bases are a match to TRBD1. The germline gives CDR1 SGHRS, CDR2 YFSETQ. CDR3 length: 14 residues. Trimming cost V 0 bases and J 8 bases; bases outside gene matches: 7. CDR3 nucleotide sequence: TGCGCCAGCAGCTTGGTAGGACAGGCGGGCGGCTACACCTTC. This gives the protein CASSLVGQAGGYTF. The whole variable domain, filled in from reference TRBV5-1 and TRBJ1-2, reads KAGVTQTPRYLIKTRGQQVTLSCSPISGHRSVSWYQQTPGQGLQFLFEYFSETQRNKGNFPGRFSGRQFSNSRSEMNVSTLELGDSALYLCASSLVGQAGGYTFGSGTRLTVV.

This clonotype was recorded many times. The chain combines TRBV27 with TRBJ1-4, with D possibly TRBD1 on 5 matching bases. V was trimmed by 3 bases and J by 7 bases, leaving 9 bases between them. The CDR3 has 13 amino acids. Germline V gene lookup returns CDR1 MNHEY and CDR2 SMNVEV (reference sequence). The CDR3 DNA sequence: TGTGCCAGCAGTTTGAACAGGCCTGAAAAACTGTTTTTT. Translation: CASSLNRPEKLFF.

There are a few counts of this clonotype. The chain uses TRBV10-3 and TRBJ1-4, with 8 bases lining up with TRBD1. Germline V gene data show CDR1 as ENHRY and CDR2 as SYGVKD. The J segment lost 8 bases and the V segment lost 3 bases, leaving 5 bases of the junction unmatched. This CDR3 contains 14 residues. As DNA, the CDR3 is TGTGCCATCAGTGAAGCGACAGGGGACGAAAAACTGTTTTTT. Its translation is CAISEATGDEKLFF.

The table lists this clonotype with a few counts. The rearrangement links TRBV11-2 to TRBJ2-3, with D tentatively TRBD1 (6 bases). CDR3 size: 13 residues. From germline, CDR1 is SGHAT and CDR2 FQNNGV. Trimming took off 6 bases at V and 6 bases at J, with 13 bases between the two ends. CDR3 DNA sequence: TGTGCCAGCAGAAACAGGGAGAGGGATACGCAGTATTTT. It encodes CASRNRERDTQYF.

This clonotype appeared a few times. The chain has TRBV28 and TRBJ1-6, with 7 nucleotides matching TRBD1. The CDR3 runs 16 residues. V lost 7 bases, J lost 7 bases, and 13 bases stayed unmatched. Looked up from germline, CDR1 is MDHEN and CDR2 is SYDVKM. Here the CDR3 DNA reads TGTGCCAGCATCATGGGTGGACAGGCCGGAAATTCACCCCTCCACTTT. This encodes CASIMGGQAGNSPLHF. Drawing the rest from reference TRBV28 and TRBJ1-6, the complete variable domain is DVKVTQSSRYLVKRTGEKVFLECVQDMDHENMFWYRQDPGLGLRLIYFSYDVKMKEKGDIPEGYSVSREKKERFSLILESASTNQTSMYLCASIMGGQAGNSPLHFGNGTRLTVT.

This clonotype was counted only a few times. V gene TRBV3-1 combines with J gene TRBJ2-7; D is possibly TRBD2 (5 bases). With 3 bases removed from V and 0 bases from J, the gap between germline ends came to 9 bases. Germline CDR1 LGHDT, CDR2 YNNKEL (reference sequence). The CDR3 length is 14 residues. The CDR3 protein is CASSHGIVSYEQYF. The CDR3 region has the DNA TGTGCCAGCAGCCACGGGATTGTCTCCTACGAGCAGTACTTC.

The J gene is TRBJ2-1, the V gene TRBV19; maybe TRBD1 (6 bases). Trimming took off 5 bases at V and 6 bases at J, with 20 bases between the two ends. The CDR3 is made up of 16 amino acids. CDR1 and CDR2 from the germline V gene are LNHDA and SQIVND (reference sequence). CDR3: CASSVTGTIPVNEQFF. The DNA for the CDR3 is TGTGCCAGTAGTGTAACCGGGACAATCCCCGTCAATGAGCAGTTCTTC. Variable domain in full (rest from reference TRBV19 and TRBJ2-1): DGGITQSPKYLFRKEGQNVTLSCEQNLNHDAMYWYRQDPGQGLRLIYYSQIVNDFQKGDIAEGYSVSREKKESFPLTVTSAQKNPTAFYLCASSVTGTIPVNEQFFGPGTRLTVL.

CDR3 nucleotides: TGTGCCTGGAGTAGGGACTACTCCTACGAGCAGTACTTC. This codes for CAWSRDYSYEQYF. V is TRBV30 and J is TRBJ2-7; 7 nucleotides line up with TRBD2. Per the germline V gene, CDR1 is GTSNPN and CDR2 is SVGIG (reference sequence). The V and J ends lost 2 bases and 0 bases, in that order; junction bases with no gene match: 1. The CDR3 runs 13 residues.

This clonotype was recorded a few times. The rearrangement uses TRBV7-2 and TRBJ2-1; 8 bases line up with TRBD2. J lost 8 bases, V lost 6 bases, and 3 bases had no gene match. The CDR3 has 12 residues. Germline loops: CDR1 SGHTA, CDR2 FQGNSA. CDR3 nucleotide sequence: TGTGCCAGCAGGCGGGGGGAGGATGAGCAGTTCTTC. Translated: CASRRGEDEQFF.

This clonotype has only a few counts. The chain links TRBV3-1 to TRBJ2-3, with D perhaps TRBD1 (5 bases). V was clipped by 3 bases and J by 4 bases, with 17 bases between them. Germline V lookup: CDR1 LGHDT, CDR2 YNNKEL (reference sequence). CDR3 length: 16 amino acids. The DNA for the CDR3 is TGTGCCAGCAGCCAGTTCAGGGATTTTACCTCAGATACGCAGTATTTT. Translating it yields CASSQFRDFTSDTQYF.

This rearrangement joins TRBV2 to TRBJ2-7; 7 bases agree with TRBD1. The V gene's germline CDR1 is SNHLY and CDR2 FYNNEI. V shed 6 bases, J shed 7 bases, and the junction held 12 bases outside the gene matches. The CDR3 contains 14 residues. The CDR3 DNA sequence: TGTGCCAGCAGCAGACAGGGACCATATCAAGAGCAGTACTTC. It yields the protein CASSRQGPYQEQYF.

The J gene is TRBJ2-7, the V gene TRBV27, with D possibly being TRBD2 (6 bases). The CDR3 sequence is 15 residues long. The V end was cut by 6 bases, the J end by 3 bases, with 18 bases between. Germline values: CDR1 MNHEY, CDR2 SMNVEV (reference sequence). This CDR3 reads CASRNFGGAGYEQYF. Written as DNA, the CDR3 is TGTGCCAGCAGGAATTTCGGCGGGGCCGGCTACGAGCAGTACTTC.

This clonotype was seen only a few times. This sequence joins TRBV4-2 and TRBJ2-1; 10 bases are a match to TRBD2. CDR1 is LGHNA, CDR2 YNFKEQ, per germline. Losses at the gene ends were 0 bases for V and 9 bases for J; bases not matched to a gene: 8. The CDR3 runs to 16 residues. The CDR3 sequence: CASSQDQLAGKSEQFF. The CDR3 DNA sequence: TGTGCCAGCAGCCAAGATCAACTAGCGGGAAAGAGTGAGCAGTTCTTC.

This clonotype was seen ten or more times. The CDR3 loop is CSVASDSYEQYF. The CDR3 coding sequence is TGCAGCGTTGCTTCCGACAGCTACGAGCAGTACTTC. The V call is TRBV29-1, the J call TRBJ2-7, with D maybe TRBD1 (5 bases). Germline CDR1 is SQVTM and CDR2 is ANQGSEA. This CDR3 has 12 residues. V was trimmed by 4 bases and J by 3 bases, leaving 10 bases between them.

This chain uses TRBV5-6 with TRBJ2-5, with TRBD1 matching 7 bases. With 2 bases clipped from V and 3 bases from J, the junction kept 4 bases outside the gene matches. This CDR3 is built from 14 residues. The germline V gene encodes CDR1 SGHDT and CDR2 YYEEEE. Here the CDR3 reads CASSFTGAEETQYF. In DNA, the CDR3 is TGTGCCAGCAGCTTCACAGGGGCCGAAGAGACCCAGTACTTC. Complete variable domain (other parts from reference TRBV5-6 and TRBJ2-5): DAGVTQSPTHLIKTRGQQVTLRCSPKSGHDTVSWYQQALGQGPQFIFQYYEEEERQRGNFPDRFSGHQFPNYSSELNVNALLLGDSALYLCASSFTGAEETQYFGPGTRLLVL.